The clone carrying this T cell receptor beta chain was recorded only once. Its antigen is still unknown. Each subset's genomic DNA was shared equally among a number of immunoSEQ plates. Sequencing used immunoSEQ multiplex PCR; TCRdb keeps in-frame clones, though not all of them. The sample has approximately 620,000 clones, more than 95% seen once. The data were taken from a study of shared clonotypes between healthy human individuals. Study findings and constraints: Clonotypes shared by all four donors outscored non-shared clonotypes in generation probability.

Healthy HIV-negative adults with no recent acute infections or vaccinations were recruited as donors. V shed 4 bases and J shed 10 bases, with 14 bases lying between them. Looked up from germline, CDR1 is MNHEY and CDR2 is SMNVEV (reference sequence). This CDR3 region has 13 residues. The sequence was obtained from a woman in her 30s in good health. The rearrangement joins TRBV27 to TRBJ1-5, with D unresolved. Sequenced input: naive CD4+ T cells sorted from blood. Subset meaning: CD45RA+ positively selected. This CDR3 is CASSYEQSGPQHF. CDR3 nucleotides: TGTGCCAGCAGTTACGAACAGTCAGGACCCCAGCATTTT.